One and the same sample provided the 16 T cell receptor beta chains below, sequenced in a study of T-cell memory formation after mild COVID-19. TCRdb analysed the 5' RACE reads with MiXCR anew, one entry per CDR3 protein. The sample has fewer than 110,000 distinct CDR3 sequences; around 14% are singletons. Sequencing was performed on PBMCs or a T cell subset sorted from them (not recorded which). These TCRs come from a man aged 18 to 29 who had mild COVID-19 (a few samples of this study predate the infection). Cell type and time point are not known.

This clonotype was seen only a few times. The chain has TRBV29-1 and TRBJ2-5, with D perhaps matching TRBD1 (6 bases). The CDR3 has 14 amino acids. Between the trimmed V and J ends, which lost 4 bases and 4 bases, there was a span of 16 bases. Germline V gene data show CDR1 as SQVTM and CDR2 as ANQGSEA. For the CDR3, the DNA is TGCAGCGTTGTAGTCAGGGGTCGGGGAGAGACCCAGTACTTC. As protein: CSVVVRGRGETQYF.

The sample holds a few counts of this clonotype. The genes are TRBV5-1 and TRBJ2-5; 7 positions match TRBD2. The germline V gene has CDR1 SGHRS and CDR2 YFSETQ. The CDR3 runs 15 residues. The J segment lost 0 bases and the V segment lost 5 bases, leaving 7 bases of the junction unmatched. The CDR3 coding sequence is TGCGCCAGCAGAGCGGGGACGAATTACCAAGAGACCCAGTACTTC. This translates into CASRAGTNYQETQYF.

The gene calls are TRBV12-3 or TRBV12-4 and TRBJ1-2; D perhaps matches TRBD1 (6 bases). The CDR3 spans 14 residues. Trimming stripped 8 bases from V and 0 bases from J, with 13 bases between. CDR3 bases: TGTGCCAGCGGCAGGCAGGGGACTAACTATGGCTACACCTTC. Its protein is CASGRQGTNYGYTF.

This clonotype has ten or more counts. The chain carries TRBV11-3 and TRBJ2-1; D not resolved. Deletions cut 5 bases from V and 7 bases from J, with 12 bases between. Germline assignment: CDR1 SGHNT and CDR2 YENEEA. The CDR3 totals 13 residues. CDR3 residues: CASSPSGWNEQFF. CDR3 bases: TGTGCCAGCAGCCCCTCCGGGTGGAATGAGCAGTTCTTC.

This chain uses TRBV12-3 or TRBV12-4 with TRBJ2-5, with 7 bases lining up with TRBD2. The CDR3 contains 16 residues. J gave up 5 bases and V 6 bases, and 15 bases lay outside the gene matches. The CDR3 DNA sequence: TGTGCCAGCAGCCTCTCGGGAGGCGGGCTCGGGGAGACCCAGTACTTC. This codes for CASSLSGGGLGETQYF.

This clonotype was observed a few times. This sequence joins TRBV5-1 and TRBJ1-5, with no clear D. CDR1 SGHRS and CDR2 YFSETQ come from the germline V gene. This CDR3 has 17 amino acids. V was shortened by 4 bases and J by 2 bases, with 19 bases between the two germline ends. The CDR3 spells CASSPSAGPTGNQPQHF. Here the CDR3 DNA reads TGCGCCAGCAGCCCCTCCGCCGGGCCGACCGGCAATCAGCCCCAGCATTTT.

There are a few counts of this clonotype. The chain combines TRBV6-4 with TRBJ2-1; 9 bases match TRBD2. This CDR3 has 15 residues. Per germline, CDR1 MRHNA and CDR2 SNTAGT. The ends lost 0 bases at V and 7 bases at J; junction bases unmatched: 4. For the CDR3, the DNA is TGTGCCAGCAGTGACTCGGCGGGGGGGAATAATGAGCAGTTCTTC. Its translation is CASSDSAGGNNEQFF.

The CDR3 region is CASSAGSETGELFF. For the CDR3, the DNA is TGTGCCAGCAGCGCCGGGAGCGAGACCGGGGAGCTGTTTTTT. The V gene is TRBV9, the J gene TRBJ2-2, with D possibly TRBD2 on 6 matching bases. This CDR3 has 14 amino acids. With 3 bases removed from V and 5 bases from J, the gap between germline ends came to 11 bases. The V gene's germline CDR1 is SGDLS and CDR2 YYNGEE.

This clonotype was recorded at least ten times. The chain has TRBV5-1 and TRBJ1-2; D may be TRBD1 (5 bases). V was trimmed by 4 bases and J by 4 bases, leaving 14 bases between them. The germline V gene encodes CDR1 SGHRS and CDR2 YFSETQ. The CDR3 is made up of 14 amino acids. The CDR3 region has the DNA TGCGCCAGCAGCGGGCTTCGGGACGGCTATGGCTACACCTTC. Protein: CASSGLRDGYGYTF.

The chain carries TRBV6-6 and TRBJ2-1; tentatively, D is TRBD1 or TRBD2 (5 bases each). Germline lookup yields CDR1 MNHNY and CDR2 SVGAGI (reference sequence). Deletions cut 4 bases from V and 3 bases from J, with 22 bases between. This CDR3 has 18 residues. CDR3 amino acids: CASSWGRPENPDYNEQFF. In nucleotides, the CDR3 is TGTGCCAGCAGTTGGGGGAGACCTGAGAACCCCGACTACAATGAGCAGTTCTTC.

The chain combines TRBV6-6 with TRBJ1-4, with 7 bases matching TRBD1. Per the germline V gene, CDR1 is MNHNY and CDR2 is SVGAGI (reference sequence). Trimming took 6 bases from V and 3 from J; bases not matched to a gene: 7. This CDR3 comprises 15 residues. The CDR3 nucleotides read TGTGCCAGCAGAGGCCTCAGGGGGGCTAATGAAAAACTGTTTTTT. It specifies CASRGLRGANEKLFF.

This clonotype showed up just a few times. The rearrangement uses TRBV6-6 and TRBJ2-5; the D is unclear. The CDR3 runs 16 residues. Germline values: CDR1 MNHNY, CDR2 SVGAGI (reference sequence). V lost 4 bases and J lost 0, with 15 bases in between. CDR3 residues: CASSSSRPSYQETQYF. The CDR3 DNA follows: TGTGCCAGCAGTTCTTCTCGGCCTTCGTACCAAGAGACCCAGTACTTC.

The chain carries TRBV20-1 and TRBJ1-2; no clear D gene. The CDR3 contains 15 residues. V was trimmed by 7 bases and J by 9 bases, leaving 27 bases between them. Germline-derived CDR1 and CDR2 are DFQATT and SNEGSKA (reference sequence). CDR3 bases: TGCAGTGGATTCCCCTACCTGGACGGAATTTATAGCTACACCTTC. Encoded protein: CSGFPYLDGIYSYTF.

The DNA for the CDR3 is TGCAGTGCTAGGCACCCGACTAGCGGGACTCCTAGCACAGATACGCAGTATTTT. Encoded protein: CSARHPTSGTPSTDTQYF. V gene TRBV20-1 combines with J gene TRBJ2-3, with 11 bases that match TRBD2. The CDR3 is made up of 18 amino acids. From germline, CDR1 is DFQATT and CDR2 SNEGSKA (reference sequence). V was clipped by 3 bases and J by 0 bases; unmatched bases: 11.

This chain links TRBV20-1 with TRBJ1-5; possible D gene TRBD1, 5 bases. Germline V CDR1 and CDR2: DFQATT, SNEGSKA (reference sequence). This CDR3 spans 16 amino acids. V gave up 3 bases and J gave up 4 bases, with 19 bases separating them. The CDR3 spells CSAREAGGGRNQPQHF. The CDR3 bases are TGCAGTGCTAGGGAGGCCGGCGGGGGTAGAAATCAGCCCCAGCATTTT.

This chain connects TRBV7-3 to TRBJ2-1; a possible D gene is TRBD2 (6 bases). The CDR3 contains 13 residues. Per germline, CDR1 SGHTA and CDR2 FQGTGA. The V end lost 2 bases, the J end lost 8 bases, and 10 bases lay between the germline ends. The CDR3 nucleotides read TGTGCCAGCAGCTTAGGAGGGTACGATGAGCAGTTCTTC. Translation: CASSLGGYDEQFF.